This T cell receptor beta chain was captured by sequencing in a study of post-analysis software for immune sequencing data. Across the whole study: Included among the disease courses, which were recorded for the cohort, were relapsing-remitting, secondary progressive and progressive-relapsing multiple sclerosis. Findings of the study overall: Normalized Chao1 diversity was significantly lower in multiple sclerosis patients than in controls. Included in a set of roughly five TRBV segments more frequent in patients than controls were TRBV5-6, TRBV5-1 and TRBV20-1.

This clonotype was recorded many times. The antigen remains unidentified. V trimming: 6 bases; J trimming: 1 base; junction bases outside the gene matches: 15. The CDR3 totals 20 residues. Prepared libraries of TCR beta cDNA carried unique molecular identifiers. TCRdb fed the PCR reads into MiXCR, producing one record per CDR3 protein. Altogether 150,000 to 200,000 distinct CDR3 sequences are present, roughly 30% being singletons, with the ten largest covering about 1.6%. The clonotype comes from a girl aged 5-17 years with multiple sclerosis. Material for sequencing was blood. J is TRBJ2-3 and V is TRBV12-3 or TRBV12-4, with TRBD2 matching over 14 bases. This chain's CDR3 is CASSTLPGLAGAGRTDTQYF. The DNA of the CDR3 is TGTGCCAGCAGCACACTGCCGGGACTAGCGGGAGCTGGCCGCACAGATACGCAGTATTTT.